One sample yielded the 30 T cell receptor beta chains listed below, sequenced in a study of cytomegalovirus exposure and HLA in healthy donors. Both 60 Vbeta primers and 13 Jbeta primers went into the PCR. Some clones are missing from TCRdb's copy, which holds only in-frame ones; the method was immunoSEQ multiplex PCR. The sample includes approximately 100,000 clones, approximately 86% seen only once; the top ten take around a tenth. The specimen was PBMCs. The receptor set was obtained from a man aged 25-45 years in good health and CMV-seropositive.

This chain uses TRBV9 with TRBJ2-5; TRBD2 aligns across 11 bases. Looked up from germline, CDR1 is SGDLS and CDR2 is YYNGEE. The ends lost 0 bases at V and 2 bases at J; junction bases unmatched: 3. The CDR3 is made up of 16 amino acids. The DNA for the CDR3 is TGTGCCAGCAGCGTAGCGGGACTAGCGGAACAAGAGACCCAGTACTTC. Protein sequence: CASSVAGLAEQETQYF.

The rearrangement uses TRBV4-2 and TRBJ1-1, with a tentative D call TRBD1 (6 bases). Trimming removed 4 bases at V and 4 bases at J, with 16 bases between. Per germline, CDR1 LGHNA and CDR2 YNFKEQ. The CDR3 contains 15 residues. CDR3 protein: CASSLRRGATTEAFF. The CDR3 bases are TGTGCCAGCAGCCTAAGACGGGGGGCTACCACTGAAGCTTTCTTT.

The chain is built from TRBV7-9 and TRBJ2-7, with D tentatively TRBD2 (6 bases). This CDR3 comprises 14 residues. Germline CDR1 is SEHNR and CDR2 is FQNEAQ (reference sequence). V shed 6 bases and J shed 2 bases, with 14 bases lying between them. The CDR3 region has the DNA TGTGCCAGCAGTAACGGAGGGGCTCCCTACGAGCAGTACTTC. This sequence encodes CASSNGGAPYEQYF.

The genes are TRBV5-1 and TRBJ2-6; D might be TRBD2 (5 bases). V lost 1 base and J 2 bases, leaving 16 bases between the germline ends. The CDR3 runs to 18 residues. The V gene's germline CDR1 is SGHRS and CDR2 YFSETQ. The CDR3 region has the DNA TGCGCCAGCAGCTTGTACGGGGATTCTAATGCTGGGGCCAACGTCCTGACTTTC. Its protein product is CASSLYGDSNAGANVLTF.

The chain links TRBV5-1 to TRBJ2-1; TRBD1 matches at 7 bases. Trimming at V came to 1 base and at J to 9 bases, leaving 13 bases not matched to a gene. CDR3 length: 16 amino acids. Germline values: CDR1 SGHRS, CDR2 YFSETQ. CDR3 in amino acids: CASSLMQGDPGGEQFF. CDR3 sequence (DNA): TGCGCCAGCAGCTTGATGCAGGGGGACCCAGGGGGTGAGCAGTTCTTC.

This chain joins TRBV5-1 and TRBJ2-2; TRBD2 aligns across 11 bases. The V gene's germline CDR1 is SGHRS and CDR2 YFSETQ. This CDR3 has 15 amino acids. The junction had 1 base not matched to a gene; V was cut back by 3 bases and J by 3 bases. The CDR3 coding sequence is TGCGCCAGCAGCTCGGGACTAGCGGACACCGGGGAGCTGTTTTTT. It specifies CASSSGLADTGELFF. The whole variable domain, remainder taken from reference TRBV5-1 and TRBJ2-2, is KAGVTQTPRYLIKTRGQQVTLSCSPISGHRSVSWYQQTPGQGLQFLFEYFSETQRNKGNFPGRFSGRQFSNSRSEMNVSTLELGDSALYLCASSSGLADTGELFFGEGSRLTVL.

The CDR3 DNA follows: TGCAGCGTTCGGCTAGGAGAGACCCAGTACTTC. Its translation is CSVRLGETQYF. This chain joins TRBV29-1 and TRBJ2-5, with unresolved D. The CDR3 totals 11 residues. Trimming shortened V by 5 bases and J by 4 bases, and 8 bases separated the two germline ends. Germline V CDR1 and CDR2: SQVTM, ANQGSEA.

The rearrangement joins TRBV4-1 to TRBJ2-1, with TRBD1 matching over 8 bases. Germline CDR1 reads MGHRA; CDR2 reads YSYEKL. CDR3 size: 15 residues. The V segment lost 4 bases and the J segment 7 bases; nucleotides outside the gene matches: 9. The CDR3 loop reads CASSPEDRDGNEQFF. CDR3 bases: TGCGCCAGCAGCCCGGAGGACAGGGATGGAAATGAGCAGTTCTTC.

This chain connects TRBV5-6 to TRBJ1-4; D is perhaps TRBD1 (6 bases). This CDR3 comprises 15 residues. CDR1 is SGHDT, CDR2 YYEEEE, per germline. V was shortened by 2 bases and J by 8 bases, with 16 bases between the two germline ends. Here the CDR3 reads CASSLGGHTSEKLFF. The CDR3 DNA reads as TGTGCCAGCAGCTTAGGGGGACATACCTCCGAAAAACTGTTTTTT.

The chain uses TRBV5-1 and TRBJ2-7, with 9 nucleotides matching TRBD2. Germline trimming cut 4 bases from V and 0 bases from J; bases unmatched to any gene: 5. This CDR3 has 15 amino acids. In germline, CDR1 is SGHRS, CDR2 YFSETQ. CDR3 residues: CASSPLAGVSYEQYF. CDR3 nucleotide sequence: TGCGCCAGCAGCCCCTTAGCGGGAGTCTCCTACGAGCAGTACTTC. The full variable domain, in which reference TRBV5-1 and TRBJ2-7 provide the parts outside the CDR3, is KAGVTQTPRYLIKTRGQQVTLSCSPISGHRSVSWYQQTPGQGLQFLFEYFSETQRNKGNFPGRFSGRQFSNSRSEMNVSTLELGDSALYLCASSPLAGVSYEQYFGPGTRLTVT.

V usage is TRBV7-8 and J usage is TRBJ2-2, with D maybe TRBD1 (5 bases). Germline V gene lookup returns CDR1 SGHVS and CDR2 FQNEAQ. V was shortened by 6 bases and J by 2 bases, with 13 bases between the two germline ends. The CDR3 sequence is 15 residues long. The CDR3 coding sequence is TGTGCCAGCAGGTCAGGGTTGGATAACACCGGGGAGCTGTTTTTT. This codes for CASRSGLDNTGELFF.

The chain combines TRBV4-1 with TRBJ2-7; 11 bases line up with TRBD2. Trimming removed 3 bases from V and 1 base from J; junction bases left unmatched: 5. Germline V gene lookup returns CDR1 MGHRA and CDR2 YSYEKL. The CDR3 has 16 amino acids. The CDR3 DNA reads as TGCGCCAGCAGCCAGGAGGGACTAGCGGTTTCCTACGAGCAGTACTTC. This translates into CASSQEGLAVSYEQYF.

The chain is built from TRBV6-1 and TRBJ1-1, with 10 bases matching TRBD1. Germline V lookup: CDR1 MNHNS, CDR2 SASEGT. This CDR3 is 13 amino acids long. Losses at the gene ends were 6 bases for V and 8 bases for J; bases not matched to a gene: 6. Here the CDR3 reads CASSRDRGSEAFF. The CDR3 nucleotides are TGTGCCAGCAGCCGGGACAGGGGTTCGGAAGCTTTCTTT.

This clone was recorded once. J is TRBJ2-3 and V is TRBV19, with TRBD2 identical over 8 bases. The CDR3 loop spans 16 amino acids. Trimming removed 0 bases from V and 3 bases from J; junction bases left unmatched: 5. Germline V lookup: CDR1 LNHDA, CDR2 SQIVND (reference sequence). DNA of the CDR3: TGTGCCAGTAGTATAGACAGCGGGAGTTTAACAGATACGCAGTATTTT. Its protein product is CASSIDSGSLTDTQYF.

The V and J genes are TRBV5-1 and TRBJ2-7, with D maybe TRBD1 (5 bases). Between the trimmed V and J ends, which lost 0 bases and 6 bases, there was a span of 10 bases. CDR1 is SGHRS and CDR2 is YFSETQ in the germline V gene. The CDR3 is 13 residues long. The CDR3 DNA reads TGCGCCAGCAGCTTGGATCAGGGCCGCGAGCAGTACTTC. The encoded protein is CASSLDQGREQYF.

The genes are TRBV5-1 and TRBJ2-3; 9 bases are shared with TRBD2. V was pared by 2 bases and J by 2 bases, with 6 bases of the junction left unmatched. CDR1 is SGHRS and CDR2 is YFSETQ in the germline V gene. The CDR3 has 16 amino acids. The CDR3 sequence: CASSFLTSGLTDTQYF. CDR3 nucleotide sequence: TGCGCCAGCAGCTTTTTGACTAGCGGCCTCACAGATACGCAGTATTTT.

This chain connects TRBV19 to TRBJ2-6; 12 bases agree with TRBD1. Per the germline V gene, CDR1 is LNHDA and CDR2 is SQIVND (reference sequence). The CDR3 is 16 amino acids. J was trimmed by 4 bases and V by 9 bases; bases with no gene match: 7. This CDR3 reads CASGTGGLSGANVLTF. The CDR3, as DNA: TGTGCCAGCGGGACAGGGGGCTTGTCCGGGGCCAACGTCCTGACTTTC.

The V and J genes are TRBV6-1 and TRBJ2-3, with 14 positions matching TRBD2. The CDR3 runs 16 residues. Trimming cost V 3 bases and J 6 bases; bases outside gene matches: 5. CDR1 is MNHNS, CDR2 SASEGT, per germline. The CDR3: CASSDWTSGRKDTQYF. CDR3 in DNA: TGTGCCAGCAGTGATTGGACTAGCGGGAGGAAGGATACGCAGTATTTT.

This sequence joins TRBV6-1 and TRBJ2-1; a possible D gene is TRBD2 (5 bases). Germline CDR1 reads MNHNS; CDR2 reads SASEGT. V lost 5 bases to trimming and J lost 1 base, with 12 bases between them. This CDR3 is 15 amino acids long. Written as DNA, the CDR3 is TGTGCCAGCAGTAAGGGAGAAGGTTCCTACAATGAGCAGTTCTTC. This codes for CASSKGEGSYNEQFF.

V gene TRBV6-5 combines with J gene TRBJ2-3; D is unclear. This CDR3 has 15 amino acids. Germline CDR1 and CDR2: MNHEY and SVGAGI. V was cut by 3 bases and J by 0 bases, with 10 bases left in between. The CDR3 DNA reads TGTGCCAGCAGTTATTCCTATCATAGCACAGATACGCAGTATTTT. This sequence encodes CASSYSYHSTDTQYF.

The chain employs TRBV5-1 and TRBJ2-1; 11 bases match TRBD2. The germline gives CDR1 SGHRS, CDR2 YFSETQ. V shed 5 bases and J 8 bases; nucleotides not matched to a gene: 12. The CDR3 is 16 residues long. DNA of the CDR3: TGCGCCAGCAGTCCAACCGGGACTAGCGGTTTGGATGAGCAGTTCTTC. Protein: CASSPTGTSGLDEQFF.

The CDR3 DNA is TGTGCCAGCAGCCGACTAGCGGGAGGGTACAATGAGCAGTTCTTC. Translating gives CASSRLAGGYNEQFF. The chain links TRBV28 to TRBJ2-1; 14 bases are a match to TRBD2. The length of the CDR3 is 15 residues. V lost 6 bases, J lost 4 bases, and 2 bases stayed unmatched. Germline V gene lookup returns CDR1 MDHEN and CDR2 SYDVKM.

This chain links TRBV30 with TRBJ2-3; maybe TRBD1 (5 bases). CDR3 size: 12 residues. V was cut by 3 bases and J by 6 bases, with 10 bases left in between. Germline CDR1 reads GTSNPN; CDR2 reads SVGIG (reference sequence). The CDR3, as DNA: TGTGCCTGGAGCCCAGGGTACGATACGCAGTATTTT. This sequence encodes CAWSPGYDTQYF.

The chain is built from TRBV5-4 and TRBJ1-2, with a tentative D call TRBD1 (5 bases). The germline gives CDR1 SGHNT, CDR2 YYREEE (reference sequence). This CDR3 has 15 amino acids. V lost 0 bases and J 2 bases, leaving 11 bases between the germline ends. CDR3 region: CASSLGQGFNYGYTF. The CDR3, as DNA: TGTGCCAGCAGCTTGGGGCAGGGATTCAACTATGGCTACACCTTC.

The chain uses TRBV14 and TRBJ2-2, with 7 nucleotides matching TRBD2. The length of the CDR3 is 18 residues. V lost 4 bases to trimming and J lost 7 bases; unmatched junction nucleotides: 18. Germline V CDR1 and CDR2: SGHDN, FVKESK. CDR3 residues: CASSRITLANSEGGELFF. CDR3 coding DNA: TGTGCCAGCAGCCGAATTACACTAGCGAATTCCGAAGGCGGGGAGCTGTTTTTT.

This chain uses TRBV19 with TRBJ2-7; D unresolved. Germline V gene lookup returns CDR1 LNHDA and CDR2 SQIVND (reference sequence). The CDR3 is made up of 14 amino acids. Trimming stripped 3 bases from V and 2 bases from J, with 11 bases between. CDR3 in amino acids: CASSITQDPYEQYF. The CDR3 region has the DNA TGTGCCAGTAGTATCACGCAGGATCCCTACGAGCAGTACTTC.

This chain uses TRBV7-2 with TRBJ1-1; D uncertain. The CDR3 covers 13 residues. The V end lost 2 bases, the J end lost 2 bases, and 6 bases lay between the germline ends. In germline, CDR1 is SGHTA, CDR2 FQGNSA. This chain's CDR3 is CASSLRENTEAFF. CDR3 bases: TGTGCCAGCAGCTTACGGGAAAACACTGAAGCTTTCTTT.

The chain couples TRBV4-2 to TRBJ2-2; 7 nucleotides line up with TRBD2. CDR1 and CDR2 from the germline V gene are LGHNA and YNFKEQ. The J segment lost 7 bases and the V segment lost 0 bases, leaving 5 bases of the junction unmatched. There are 15 residues in the CDR3. The CDR3 loop reads CASSQEAGVIGELFF. Written as DNA, the CDR3 is TGTGCCAGCAGCCAAGAGGCGGGAGTGATCGGGGAGCTGTTTTTT.

The rearrangement joins TRBV28 to TRBJ2-7; 13 positions agree with TRBD2. V shed 10 bases and J 6 bases; nucleotides not matched to a gene: 6. The CDR3 sequence is 13 residues long. Germline CDR1 MDHEN, CDR2 SYDVKM. The CDR3 region is CATGTSGTGEQYF. The CDR3, as DNA: TGTGCCACCGGGACTAGCGGGACAGGCGAGCAGTACTTC. Together with reference TRBV28 and TRBJ2-7, the CDR3 gives the full variable domain: DVKVTQSSRYLVKRTGEKVFLECVQDMDHENMFWYRQDPGLGLRLIYFSYDVKMKEKGDIPEGYSVSREKKERFSLILESASTNQTSMYLCATGTSGTGEQYFGPGTRLTVT.

This chain uses TRBV28 with TRBJ2-2; TRBD1 matches at 7 bases. The CDR3 consists of 15 residues. J lost 2 bases, V lost 2 bases, and 2 bases had no gene match. Germline values: CDR1 MDHEN, CDR2 SYDVKM. This CDR3 is CASSLRTGNTGELFF. In DNA form, the CDR3 reads TGTGCCAGCAGTTTAAGGACAGGAAACACCGGGGAGCTGTTTTTT.